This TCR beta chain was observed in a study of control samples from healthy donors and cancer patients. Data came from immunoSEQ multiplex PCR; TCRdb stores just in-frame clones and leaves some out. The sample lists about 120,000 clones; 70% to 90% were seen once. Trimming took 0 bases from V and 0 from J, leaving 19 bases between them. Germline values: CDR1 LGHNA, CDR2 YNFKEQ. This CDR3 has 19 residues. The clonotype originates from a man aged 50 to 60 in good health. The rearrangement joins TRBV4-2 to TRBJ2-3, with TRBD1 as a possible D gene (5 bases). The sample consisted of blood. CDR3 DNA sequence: TGTGCCAGCAGCCAAGATCCCTCGGTCAGGGCGAGGAGCACAGATACGCAGTATTTT. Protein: CASSQDPSVRARSTDTQYF.